Below, 27 T cell receptor beta chains from the same sample are listed, as sequenced in a study of post-analysis software for immune sequencing data. Findings and caveats of the study: TRBV5-6, TRBV5-1 and TRBV20-1 belonged to a set of roughly five TRBV segments that were more frequent in patients than controls.

These receptors' antigens are unknown. Tagging with unique molecular identifiers was a feature of the TCR beta cDNA libraries. TCRdb used MiXCR to reprocess the PCR reads, holding one entry per CDR3 protein. The sample records roughly 800,000 distinct CDR3 sequences, about 32% being singletons. Sequences were obtained from blood. The receptors originated from a girl aged 10-17 years with multiple sclerosis.

The V and J genes are TRBV5-1 and TRBJ1-6; 7 bases align to TRBD1. Germline values: CDR1 SGHRS, CDR2 YFSETQ. The V segment lost 4 bases and the J segment 13 bases; nucleotides outside the gene matches: 11. This CDR3 is 14 amino acids long. This CDR3 reads CASSRDRADGPLHF. The CDR3 DNA reads as TGCGCCAGCAGCCGAGACAGGGCCGACGGGCCCCTCCACTTT.

This chain uses TRBV4-1 with TRBJ2-4; D possibly corresponds to TRBD1 (5 bases). CDR1 is MGHRA, CDR2 YSYEKL, per germline. The CDR3 is made up of 13 amino acids. Trimming took off 1 base at V and 13 bases at J, with 14 bases between the two ends. The CDR3 DNA sequence: TGCGCCAGCAGCCAAGCGCAGGGTCGAGAGCAGTACTTC. This codes for CASSQAQGREQYF.

The chain recombines TRBV5-1 with TRBJ2-7; D is perhaps TRBD2 (6 bases). CDR3 length: 15 amino acids. V lost 0 bases and J lost 3, with 13 bases in between. Looked up from germline, CDR1 is SGHRS and CDR2 is YFSETQ. CDR3 DNA: TGCGCCAGCAGCTTGGCGGGGGACGGATACTACGAGCAGTACTTC. It encodes CASSLAGDGYYEQYF.

The gene calls are TRBV6-1 and TRBJ2-1, with D tentatively TRBD1 (6 bases). V dropped 6 bases and J dropped 4 bases, with 7 bases sitting between them. The CDR3 runs 12 residues. Germline V gene sequence: CDR1 MNHNS, CDR2 SASEGT. The CDR3, as DNA: TGTGCCAGCAGGACAGGTTACAATGAGCAGTTCTTC. It yields the protein CASRTGYNEQFF.

This clonotype was recorded once. The V gene is TRBV6-6, the J gene TRBJ2-3; D ambiguous. V shed 11 bases and J shed 6 bases, with 27 bases lying between them. The germline V gene encodes CDR1 MNHNY and CDR2 SVGAGI (reference sequence). This CDR3 spans 16 amino acids. CDR3 in amino acids: CAGSYSITSRPDTQYF. In DNA form, the CDR3 reads TGTGCCGGTAGTTACTCGATCACGTCCCGCCCGGATACGCAGTATTTT.

This clonotype has ten or more counts. The rearrangement links TRBV28 to TRBJ2-7; D is ambiguous. The CDR3 contains 13 residues. Trimming removed 5 bases from V and 1 base from J, with 9 bases in between. Germline-derived CDR1 and CDR2 are MDHEN and SYDVKM. The CDR3, as DNA: TGTGCCAGCAGTCCCGTTGGATCCTACGAGCAGTACTTC. Its translation: CASSPVGSYEQYF.

This clonotype came up a few times. The chain links TRBV5-6 to TRBJ1-2; possibly TRBD1 for D (5 bases). V was trimmed by 4 bases and J by 0 bases, leaving 7 bases between them. The CDR3 spans 13 residues. Germline V gene sequence: CDR1 SGHDT, CDR2 YYEEEE. The CDR3 region has the DNA TGTGCCAGCAGCACGACAGCTAACTATGGCTACACCTTC. Translation gives CASSTTANYGYTF. The whole variable domain, filled in from reference TRBV5-6 and TRBJ1-2, reads DAGVTQSPTHLIKTRGQQVTLRCSPKSGHDTVSWYQQALGQGPQFIFQYYEEEERQRGNFPDRFSGHQFPNYSSELNVNALLLGDSALYLCASSTTANYGYTFGSGTRLTVV.

This clonotype has more than one count but fewer than ten. The chain employs TRBV5-6 and TRBJ1-5; TRBD1 matches at 9 bases. V trimming: 4 bases; J trimming: 3 bases; junction bases outside the gene matches: 5. This CDR3 contains 15 residues. Germline V CDR1 and CDR2: SGHDT, YYEEEE. The CDR3, as DNA: TGTGCCAGCAGCCCCGGGACAGGGTCCAATCAGCCCCAGCATTTT. Protein product: CASSPGTGSNQPQHF.

This clonotype was picked up a small number of times. The chain has TRBV20-1 and TRBJ1-2; 10 nucleotides line up with TRBD1. This CDR3 spans 16 amino acids. V trimming: 5 bases; J trimming: 0 bases; junction bases outside the gene matches: 9. CDR1 DFQATT and CDR2 SNEGSKA come from the germline V gene (reference sequence). The CDR3 loop is CSAYDRGHSSNYGYTF. CDR3 sequence (DNA): TGCAGTGCTTACGACAGGGGGCACTCCTCTAACTATGGCTACACCTTC.

The rearrangement links TRBV7-9 to TRBJ1-1; unclear D gene. Per germline, CDR1 SEHNR and CDR2 FQNEAQ (reference sequence). V was shortened by 5 bases and J by 1 base, with 11 bases between the two germline ends. The CDR3 totals 14 residues. CDR3 protein: CASSPKLRNTEAFF. The CDR3 DNA sequence: TGTGCCAGCAGCCCAAAACTTAGGAACACTGAAGCTTTCTTT.

This clonotype was counted between two and nine times. The V and J genes are TRBV6-1 and TRBJ2-1; D is perhaps TRBD2 (6 bases). Germline CDR1 and CDR2: MNHNS and SASEGT. There are 15 residues in the CDR3. CDR3 coding DNA: TGTGTAACTTCCCGGGCGGGATCCTCCTACAATGAGCAGTTCTTC. Translation: CVTSRAGSSYNEQFF.

This sequence joins TRBV6-2 or TRBV6-3 and TRBJ1-1, with D perhaps TRBD1 (6 bases). CDR3 size: 15 residues. Germline lookup yields CDR1 MNHEY and CDR2 SVGEGT. V lost 5 bases, J lost 1 base, and 14 bases lay in between. CDR3 loop: CASSPAQGRNTEAFF. The DNA of the CDR3 is TGTGCCAGCAGTCCCGCCCAGGGGAGGAACACTGAAGCTTTCTTT.

This clonotype is a singleton in its sample. The CDR3 loop reads CASSPTWFTSGRADTQYF. The CDR3 nucleotides are TGTGCCAGCAGCCCCACTTGGTTTACTAGCGGGAGGGCAGATACGCAGTATTTT. The gene calls are TRBV7-8 and TRBJ2-3, with 13 positions matching TRBD2. V lost 5 bases and J lost 4; bases outside the gene matches: 12. CDR1 SGHVS and CDR2 FQNEAQ come from the germline V gene. This CDR3 has 18 residues.

This rearrangement joins TRBV24-1 to TRBJ2-3, with D perhaps matching TRBD2 (5 bases). The length of the CDR3 is 16 residues. The V gene's germline CDR1 is KGHDR and CDR2 SFDVKD. Between the trimmed V and J ends, which lost 1 base and 2 bases, there was a span of 12 bases. Written as DNA, the CDR3 is TGTGCCACCAGTGATTTCACGGGAACTAACACAGATACGCAGTATTTT. Translation gives CATSDFTGTNTDTQYF.

This chain uses TRBV20-1 with TRBJ2-1, with TRBD2 matching 7 bases. The V gene end was trimmed by 7 bases and the J gene end by 7 bases; junction bases not matched to a gene: 13. The CDR3 length is 14 residues. Per the germline V gene, CDR1 is DFQATT and CDR2 is SNEGSKA (reference sequence). The CDR3 DNA reads as TGCAGTGGAGTATGGACTAGTCAAGTTAATGAGCAGTTCTTC. It yields the protein CSGVWTSQVNEQFF.

The chain employs TRBV29-1 and TRBJ2-2; TRBD2 might be the D (5 bases). The CDR3 contains 13 residues. Trimming shortened V by 7 bases and J by 1 base, and 10 bases separated the two germline ends. Germline V lookup: CDR1 SQVTM, CDR2 ANQGSEA. CDR3 bases: TGCAGCGGACGAGCGGAGAACACCGGGGAGCTGTTTTTT. Translating it yields CSGRAENTGELFF.

This clonotype turned up a few times. The chain joins TRBV7-2 to TRBJ2-7, with TRBD1 matching 7 bases. The CDR3 is made up of 14 amino acids. The V and J ends lost 6 bases and 1 base, in that order; junction bases with no gene match: 6. Germline loops: CDR1 SGHTA, CDR2 FQGNSA. The CDR3 region is CASRPQTGSYEQYF. CDR3 in DNA: TGTGCCAGCAGGCCTCAGACAGGGTCCTACGAGCAGTACTTC. Supplemented by reference TRBV7-2 and TRBJ2-7, the full variable domain reads GAGVSQSPSNKVTEKGKDVELRCDPISGHTALYWYRQSLGQGLEFLIYFQGNSAPDKSGLPSDRFSAERTGGSVSTLTIQRTQQEDSAVYLCASRPQTGSYEQYFGPGTRLTVT.

CDR3 region: CASLGAGGKSYEQYF. The DNA for the CDR3 is TGTGCCAGCTTAGGAGCAGGGGGGAAATCCTACGAGCAGTACTTC. The J gene is TRBJ2-7, the V gene TRBV12-3 or TRBV12-4; tentative D call: TRBD1 (7 bases). The CDR3 totals 15 residues. The V and J ends lost 8 bases and 1 base respectively, with 18 bases between them.

The table lists this clonotype with a few counts. The rearrangement links TRBV7-2 to TRBJ2-7; the D gene could be TRBD1 or TRBD2 (5 bases each). The DNA end is more similar to TRBJ2-5, so the J call may be wrong. The germline CDR1 and CDR2 sequences are SGHTA and FQGNSA. The CDR3 length is 13 residues. The CDR3 here is CASSLIRERTQYF. The CDR3 DNA is TGTGCCAGCAGCTTAATCAGGGAGCGGACCCAGTACTTC.

This clonotype was counted only a few times. The V gene is TRBV27, the J gene TRBJ2-3; D ambiguous. The germline V and J ends were trimmed by 4 bases and 3 bases, with 11 bases remaining between them. This CDR3 is 14 amino acids long. Germline V gene sequence: CDR1 MNHEY, CDR2 SMNVEV (reference sequence). The DNA for the CDR3 is TGTGCCAGCAGTTCTCTCTGGGGAACAGATACGCAGTATTTT. Translating it yields CASSSLWGTDTQYF.

The chain couples TRBV20-1 to TRBJ1-1; 10 bases align to TRBD1. The CDR3 consists of 13 residues. Germline V gene lookup returns CDR1 DFQATT and CDR2 SNEGSKA (reference sequence). With V trimmed by 7 bases and J by 3 bases, 5 bases remained unmatched. The CDR3 sequence: CSEAGTGDTEAFF. As DNA, the CDR3 is TGCAGTGAAGCCGGGACAGGGGACACTGAAGCTTTCTTT.

This chain joins TRBV5-1 and TRBJ2-1; TRBD2 matches 12 bases. V shed 8 bases and J 12 bases; nucleotides not matched to a gene: 12. CDR1 and CDR2 (germline): SGHRS, YFSETQ. CDR3 length: 14 residues. This CDR3 reads CASRASGRAEGQFF. DNA of the CDR3: TGCGCCAGTCGGGCTAGCGGGAGGGCCGAAGGGCAGTTCTTC.

The gene calls are TRBV14 and TRBJ2-7; 7 bases fit TRBD1. Germline V CDR1 and CDR2: SGHDN, FVKESK. The J segment lost 10 bases and the V segment lost 2 bases, leaving 5 bases of the junction unmatched. This CDR3 region has 12 residues. The CDR3 DNA reads TGTGCCAGCAGCCAACCCGACAGGGCCCAGTACTTC. It translates to CASSQPDRAQYF. Full variable domain (outside the CDR3, taken from reference TRBV14 and TRBJ2-7): EAGVTQFPSHSVIEKGQTVTLRCDPISGHDNLYWYRRVMGKEIKFLLHFVKESKQDESGMPNNRFLAERTGGTYSTLKVQPAELEDSGVYFCASSQPDRAQYFGPGTRLTVT.

Details on this clonotype: Its ends do not fully match the called genes, so a read error is possible. The V and J genes are TRBV6-6 and TRBJ2-3; TRBD2 is a possible D gene (5 bases). Germline CDR1 and CDR2: MNHNY and SVGAGI (reference sequence). This CDR3 contains 15 residues. The CDR3 nucleotides are TGTGTCAGCAGCCTCAGCGGTGCTAGCACAGATACGCAGTATTTT. It yields the protein CVSSLSGASTDTQYF.

The chain employs TRBV5-1 and TRBJ2-1; D may be TRBD1 or TRBD2 (5 bases each). The length of the CDR3 is 14 residues. Germline lookup yields CDR1 SGHRS and CDR2 YFSETQ. Trimming stripped 0 bases from V and 9 bases from J, with 13 bases between. CDR3 in amino acids: CASSLGSGPTEQFF. CDR3 nucleotides: TGCGCCAGCAGCTTGGGGTCGGGGCCAACTGAGCAGTTCTTC.

This chain uses TRBV7-9 with TRBJ2-7; weak D call: TRBD2 (6 bases). This CDR3 comprises 15 residues. Between the trimmed V and J ends, which lost 1 base and 12 bases, there was a span of 22 bases. Germline loops: CDR1 SEHNR, CDR2 FQNEAQ (reference sequence). The CDR3 reads CASSLVTGRRETRYF. The CDR3, as DNA: TGTGCCAGCAGCTTAGTTACGGGACGGAGGGAGACCCGGTACTTC.

This clonotype was counted only a few times. J is TRBJ2-5 and V is TRBV29-1; D is unclear. This CDR3 comprises 12 residues. Trimming pared 1 base from V and 1 base from J, leaving 4 bases between. Germline values: CDR1 SQVTM, CDR2 ANQGSEA. The CDR3 DNA reads as TGCAGCGTTGAAGCCAGCCAAGAGACCCAGTACTTC. This sequence encodes CSVEASQETQYF.